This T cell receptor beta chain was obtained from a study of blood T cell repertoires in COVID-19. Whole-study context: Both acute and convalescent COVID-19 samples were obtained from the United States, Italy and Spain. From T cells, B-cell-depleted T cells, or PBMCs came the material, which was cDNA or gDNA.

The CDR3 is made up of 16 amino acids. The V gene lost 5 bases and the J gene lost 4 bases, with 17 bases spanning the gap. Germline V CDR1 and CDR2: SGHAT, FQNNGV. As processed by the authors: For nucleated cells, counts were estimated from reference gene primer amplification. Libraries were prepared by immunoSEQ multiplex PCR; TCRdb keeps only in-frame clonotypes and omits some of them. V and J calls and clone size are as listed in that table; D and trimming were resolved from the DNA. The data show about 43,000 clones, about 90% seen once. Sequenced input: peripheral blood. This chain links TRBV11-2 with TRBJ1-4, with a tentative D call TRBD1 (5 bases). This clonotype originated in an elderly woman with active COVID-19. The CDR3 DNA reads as TGTGCCAGCAGCCTGCAAGGGGCAGGCTTTAATGAAAAACTGTTTTTT. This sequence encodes CASSLQGAGFNEKLFF.